The T cell receptor beta chain described here comes from a study of cytomegalovirus exposure and HLA in healthy donors. The study, taken as a whole, reports: From TCR beta sequences, most subjects' HLA-A and HLA-B alleles were reportedly predicted accurately. Many donors carried some public TCRs, although rarity characterized most TCR sequences.

In germline, CDR1 is SGHAT, CDR2 FQNNGV. The CDR3 consists of 19 residues. Trimming removed 1 base from V and 5 bases from J, with 26 bases in between. Worth noting for this clone: Its matching antigen is unknown.

PCR amplification relied on 60 Vbeta primers (plus 13 Jbeta primers). Some clones are missing from TCRdb's copy, which holds only in-frame ones; the method was immunoSEQ multiplex PCR. The table includes about 180,000 clones, about 79% detected once. The material sequenced was PBMCs. The receptor was derived from a man younger than 35 in good health and CMV-seronegative. The rearrangement links TRBV11-2 to TRBJ2-5, with D unresolved. The CDR3 DNA reads as TGTGCCAGCAGCTTAGTAACTACTCGACCCCACGCCCATGAGGAGACCCAGTACTTC. Translating it yields CASSLVTTRPHAHEETQYF.